These 18 T cell receptor beta chains originate from one sample sequenced in a study of PD-L1 blockade in urothelial cancer (dated by TCRdb to the late 2010s). Library method: the immunoSEQ multiplex PCR assay. Entries here come from immuneACCESS through TCRdb and include only in-frame sequences with V and J called. Some clones fail to appear in such tables; in the studies checked, an unresolved V gene covers under half of the shortfall, and the cause of the remainder is unknown. Here the sample has around 100,000 clones; roughly 84% occur a single time. The ten largest clonotypes hold 1.5% to 2.5% of the sample. The time point label of this sample denotes: pretreatment peripheral blood. This specimen consisted of PBMCs, obtained around atezolizumab (anti-PD-L1) treatment. Receptors were obtained from a man between 60 and 70 years old with urothelial cancer.

This chain connects TRBV7-9 to TRBJ2-7, with D tentatively TRBD2 (6 bases). The CDR3 loop spans 17 amino acids. The germline gives CDR1 SEHNR, CDR2 FQNEAQ (reference sequence). V was trimmed by 0 bases and J by 1 base, leaving 16 bases between them. CDR3 sequence (DNA): TGTGCCAGCAGCTTAGCCAGAGGCGGGACGCGATCCTACGAGCAGTACTTC. Encoded protein: CASSLARGGTRSYEQYF.

The chain is built from TRBV5-1 and TRBJ1-1; no clear D. The ends were cut back, 0 bases at V and 4 bases at J, with 13 bases in the middle. Germline V gene lookup returns CDR1 SGHRS and CDR2 YFSETQ. CDR3 size: 15 residues. The CDR3 DNA reads TGCGCCAGCAGCTTGGGGGCGACGGTAGGCACTGAAGCTTTCTTT. This encodes CASSLGATVGTEAFF.

This clone was seen only once. The chain links TRBV5-4 to TRBJ2-7, with a possible D match to TRBD2 (5 bases). Germline V lookup: CDR1 SGHNT, CDR2 YYREEE (reference sequence). The CDR3 is made up of 12 amino acids. The germline V and J ends were trimmed by 3 bases and 3 bases, with 7 bases remaining between them. CDR3 sequence: CASSYGIYEQYF. The DNA of the CDR3 is TGTGCCAGCAGCTACGGGATCTACGAGCAGTACTTC.

In its sample, this clone was seen once. The V call is TRBV11-3, the J call TRBJ1-3; perhaps TRBD1 as D (5 bases). The germline V gene has CDR1 SGHNT and CDR2 YENEEA. Trimming took off 3 bases at V and 3 bases at J, with 15 bases between the two ends. This CDR3 contains 16 residues. The CDR3: CASSLRQGSSGNTIYF. CDR3 in DNA: TGTGCCAGCAGCTTGAGGCAGGGATCGAGTGGAAACACCATATATTTT.

The chain joins TRBV11-1 to TRBJ2-7; TRBD2 is a possible D gene (6 bases). This CDR3 is 14 amino acids long. The V gene's germline CDR1 is SGHAT and CDR2 FQDESV (reference sequence). V lost 2 bases and J lost 3, with 11 bases in between. The CDR3 sequence: CASSLIRTNYEQYF. CDR3 nucleotides: TGTGCCAGCAGCTTAATCAGGACTAACTACGAGCAGTACTTC.

This chain links TRBV5-1 with TRBJ2-5, with 8 bases fitting TRBD1. Germline V lookup: CDR1 SGHRS, CDR2 YFSETQ. This CDR3 is built from 15 residues. After removal of 2 bases from V and 2 bases from J, the junction contained 5 bases not matched to a gene. This CDR3 reads CASSFGQGWQETQYF. The CDR3 bases are TGCGCCAGCAGCTTCGGACAGGGCTGGCAAGAGACCCAGTACTTC. The complete variable domain, with remaining parts taken from reference TRBV5-1 and TRBJ2-5, reads KAGVTQTPRYLIKTRGQQVTLSCSPISGHRSVSWYQQTPGQGLQFLFEYFSETQRNKGNFPGRFSGRQFSNSRSEMNVSTLELGDSALYLCASSFGQGWQETQYFGPGTRLLVL.

The rearrangement links TRBV7-2 to TRBJ2-5; 9 bases align to TRBD2. Germline trimming cut 5 bases from V and 5 bases from J; bases unmatched to any gene: 18. The CDR3 is 18 amino acids. In germline, CDR1 is SGHTA, CDR2 FQGNSA. The CDR3 is CASSLNSPAGGPRETQYF. The CDR3, as DNA: TGTGCCAGCAGCCTTAACTCGCCCGCGGGGGGGCCTCGGGAGACCCAGTACTTC.

The chain combines TRBV9 with TRBJ2-1; 10 bases match TRBD2. The junction had 11 bases not matched to a gene; V was cut back by 0 bases and J by 5 bases. Germline lookup yields CDR1 SGDLS and CDR2 YYNGEE. This CDR3 has 18 amino acids. This CDR3 is CASSVVPDLAGDNNEQFF. The CDR3 nucleotides read TGTGCCAGCAGCGTAGTCCCCGATCTAGCGGGGGACAACAATGAGCAGTTCTTC.

The J gene is TRBJ2-1, the V gene TRBV21-1; TRBD2 is taken as the D call from the table, unchecked against the DNA. TRBV21-1 counts as a pseudogene. The CDR3 loop spans 11 amino acids. CDR3 bases: TGTGCCAGACGGAGGTGGAATGAGCAGTTCTTC. This gives the protein CARRRWNEQFF.

V is TRBV4-2 and J is TRBJ1-6, with a tentative D call TRBD1 (5 bases). V lost 0 bases and J 11 bases, leaving 11 bases between the germline ends. The germline V gene encodes CDR1 LGHNA and CDR2 YNFKEQ. The CDR3 covers 14 residues. The CDR3, as DNA: TGTGCCAGCAGCCAAGAAAAGGGGACTACACCCCTCCACTTT. Amino acid sequence: CASSQEKGTTPLHF.

The rearrangement joins TRBV13 to TRBJ1-3; possibly TRBD1 for D (6 bases). Germline values: CDR1 PRHDT, CDR2 FYEKMQ (reference sequence). The CDR3 length is 16 residues. V was pared by 5 bases and J by 0 bases, with 14 bases between. CDR3 sequence reads: CASSTTGRGSGNTIYF. CDR3 DNA sequence: TGTGCCAGCAGCACTACTGGCAGGGGCTCTGGAAACACCATATATTTT.

The CDR3 region has the DNA TGTGCCTACCAGGTTGGCAGGGGGCCCCCAGAGACCCAGTACTTC. Its translation: CAYQVGRGPPETQYF. The genes are TRBV5-4 and TRBJ2-5, with TRBD1 identical over 8 bases. V lost 10 bases to trimming and J lost 4 bases; unmatched junction nucleotides: 15. CDR3 size: 15 residues. In germline, CDR1 is SGHNT, CDR2 YYREEE (reference sequence).

The chain recombines TRBV7-2 with TRBJ2-1; 8 bases are a match to TRBD2. V shed 5 bases and J 0 bases; nucleotides not matched to a gene: 3. The CDR3 sequence is 15 residues long. Germline V lookup: CDR1 SGHTA, CDR2 FQGNSA. The CDR3 DNA follows: TGTGCCAGCAGCCGACTAGCGAGCTCCTACAATGAGCAGTTCTTC. It yields the protein CASSRLASSYNEQFF. Using reference TRBV7-2 and TRBJ2-1 for the parts outside the CDR3, the full variable domain is GAGVSQSPSNKVTEKGKDVELRCDPISGHTALYWYRQSLGQGLEFLIYFQGNSAPDKSGLPSDRFSAERTGGSVSTLTIQRTQQEDSAVYLCASSRLASSYNEQFFGPGTRLTVL.

As concerns this clone: This CDR3 is also generated by other DNA sequences in the sample. V and J are TRBV7-2 and TRBJ2-7; TRBD1 agrees at 7 bases. The ends lost 5 bases at V and 2 bases at J; junction bases unmatched: 6. The CDR3 spans 14 residues. The V gene's germline CDR1 is SGHTA and CDR2 FQGNSA. The CDR3 bases are TGTGCCAGCAGCCCGAGACAGGGCCCCTACGAGCAGTACTTC. It encodes CASSPRQGPYEQYF.

The CDR3 DNA follows: TGTGCCAGCAGGGGGACAGGGATCTTGAATGAGCAGTTCTTC. Amino acids: CASRGTGILNEQFF. This chain joins TRBV6-5 and TRBJ2-1; 9 nucleotides line up with TRBD1. The CDR3 runs to 14 residues. The V gene end was trimmed by 6 bases and the J gene end by 7 bases; junction bases not matched to a gene: 7. Germline-derived CDR1 and CDR2 are MNHEY and SVGAGI.

The rearrangement joins TRBV28 to TRBJ2-4, with 8 positions matching TRBD1. This CDR3 is built from 15 residues. The ends lost 5 bases at V and 0 bases at J; junction bases unmatched: 3. Germline-derived CDR1 and CDR2 are MDHEN and SYDVKM. The CDR3 reads CASSPGGAAKNIQYF. CDR3 DNA: TGTGCCAGCAGTCCAGGGGGCGCAGCCAAAAACATTCAGTACTTC.

The genes are TRBV7-9 and TRBJ1-1; unclear D gene. The V gene's germline CDR1 is SEHNR and CDR2 FQNEAQ (reference sequence). V was pared by 3 bases and J by 8 bases, with 10 bases between. This CDR3 spans 12 amino acids. The CDR3 DNA follows: TGTGCCAGCAGCTTGGAGATCCGGGAAGCTTTCTTT. Its translation: CASSLEIREAFF.

V and J are TRBV6-1 and TRBJ1-1; possible D gene TRBD1, 6 bases. Germline assignment: CDR1 MNHNS and CDR2 SASEGT. Trimming stripped 5 bases from V and 4 bases from J, with 8 bases between. This CDR3 contains 12 residues. Here the CDR3 DNA reads TGTGCCAGCAGTCGACAGGCCACTGAAGCTTTCTTT. Translation gives CASSRQATEAFF.